This entry lists 32 T cell receptor beta chains sequenced from one sample in a study of blood T cell repertoires in COVID-19. The protocol was immunoSEQ multiplex PCR, while the TCRdb copy is restricted to in-frame clones and leaves out a portion. Of about 270,000 clones listed, roughly 90% are singletons. The specimen was PBMCs or T cells enriched from blood (not recorded which). Source of these receptors: a middle-aged man who had been exposed to COVID-19.

This sequence joins TRBV11-2 and TRBJ2-3, with D maybe TRBD1 (6 bases). Trimming removed 6 bases from V and 1 base from J, with 14 bases in between. Germline CDR1 SGHAT, CDR2 FQNNGV. The CDR3 sequence is 15 residues long. The CDR3 nucleotides read TGTGCCAGCAGGCCACTGGGGGCCGGCACAGATACGCAGTATTTT. Protein sequence: CASRPLGAGTDTQYF.

The genes are TRBV27 and TRBJ1-5, with 7 bases fitting TRBD1. CDR3 length equals 17 residues. Trimming removed 5 bases from V and 1 base from J; junction bases left unmatched: 11. Germline V CDR1 and CDR2: MNHEY, SMNVEV (reference sequence). The CDR3 loop reads CASSATRRGESNQPQHF. Here the CDR3 DNA reads TGTGCCAGCAGTGCGACCCGCAGGGGGGAAAGCAATCAGCCCCAGCATTTT.

CDR3 residues: CASSQDLAEGYGYTF. For the CDR3, the DNA is TGCGCCAGCAGCCAAGATCTGGCGGAGGGGTATGGCTACACCTTC. The genes are TRBV4-1 and TRBJ1-2, with TRBD1 as a possible D gene (5 bases). The ends were cut back, 0 bases at V and 5 bases at J, with 13 bases in the middle. This CDR3 has 15 amino acids. CDR1 MGHRA and CDR2 YSYEKL come from the germline V gene.

CDR3 protein: CATSRDSRDEQFF. DNA of the CDR3: TGTGCCACCAGCAGAGATTCGAGAGATGAGCAGTTCTTC. V and J are TRBV15 and TRBJ2-1; D gene ambiguous. Per germline, CDR1 LNHNV and CDR2 YYDKDF (reference sequence). The CDR3 sequence is 13 residues long. V was clipped by 0 bases and J by 8 bases, with 8 bases between them.

This chain links TRBV7-2 with TRBJ1-5; D gene uncertain. Trimming took 3 bases from V and 7 from J, leaving 13 bases between them. From germline, CDR1 is SGHTA and CDR2 FQGNSA. The CDR3 is 14 amino acids. Here the CDR3 reads CASSLVGSGQPQHF. The CDR3 DNA follows: TGTGCCAGCAGCTTGGTGGGTTCGGGACAGCCCCAGCATTTT.

The rearrangement links TRBV4-3 to TRBJ1-2; D remains unclear. Trimming took off 7 bases at V and 4 bases at J, with 13 bases between the two ends. The CDR3 contains 13 residues. Germline-derived CDR1 and CDR2 are LGHNA and YSLEER. The CDR3 DNA sequence: TGCGCCAGCACCGTACAGCTTACCTATGGCTACACCTTC. This sequence encodes CASTVQLTYGYTF.

This clone was recorded once. The chain couples TRBV30 to TRBJ1-5; D call uncertain. The germline V gene encodes CDR1 GTSNPN and CDR2 SVGIG (reference sequence). V lost 4 bases, J lost 4 bases, and 11 bases lay in between. The CDR3 length is 13 residues. DNA for the CDR3: TGTGCCTGGACCTCGGGTGGGAATCAGCCCCAGCATTTT. Translating it yields CAWTSGGNQPQHF.

The chain joins TRBV28 to TRBJ2-3; possible D gene TRBD1, 5 bases. Per germline, CDR1 MDHEN and CDR2 SYDVKM. Trimming removed 5 bases from V and 8 bases from J, with 8 bases in between. The CDR3 is made up of 11 amino acids. CDR3 nucleotides: TGTGCCAGCAGTCAGGGTGGTACGCAGTATTTT. This gives the protein CASSQGGTQYF.

The CDR3 reads CASSPTASTYEQYF. CDR3 sequence (DNA): TGCGCCAGCAGCCCCACGGCTAGTACCTACGAGCAGTACTTC. The chain has TRBV4-1 and TRBJ2-7, with no clear D. The CDR3 contains 14 residues. Per germline, CDR1 MGHRA and CDR2 YSYEKL. Trimming took off 4 bases at V and 2 bases at J, with 12 bases between the two ends.

About this clone: The sample contains more than one DNA sequence encoding this CDR3. This chain joins TRBV7-9 and TRBJ1-4; TRBD1 might be the D (5 bases). The V gene lost 3 bases and the J gene lost 8 bases, with 7 bases spanning the gap. There are 12 residues in the CDR3. Germline V gene sequence: CDR1 SEHNR, CDR2 FQNEAQ (reference sequence). CDR3 protein: CASSLGGEKLFF. The CDR3 region has the DNA TGTGCCAGCAGCTTGGGGGGAGAAAAACTGTTTTTT.

The chain uses TRBV19 and TRBJ2-4; D is possibly TRBD2 (6 bases). V lost 3 bases to trimming and J lost 7 bases, with 13 bases between them. Per the germline V gene, CDR1 is LNHDA and CDR2 is SQIVND (reference sequence). The length of the CDR3 is 14 residues. The chain's CDR3 is CASSIREARNIQYF. The CDR3 DNA is TGTGCCAGTAGTATCAGGGAGGCAAGGAACATTCAGTACTTC.

The rearrangement links TRBV7-9 to TRBJ2-7; 15 bases map to TRBD2. The germline V gene encodes CDR1 SEHNR and CDR2 FQNEAQ (reference sequence). The CDR3 is 16 residues long. The junction had 7 bases not matched to a gene; V was cut back by 3 bases and J by 7 bases. The CDR3 DNA reads TGTGCCAGCAGCTTCCACGGACTAGCGGGAGGGACGGAGCAGTACTTC. As protein: CASSFHGLAGGTEQYF. Full variable domain (rest looked up from reference TRBV7-9 and TRBJ2-7): DTGVSQNPRHKITKRGQNVTFRCDPISEHNRLYWYRQTLGQGPEFLTYFQNEAQLEKSRLLSDRFSAERPKGSFSTLEIQRTEQGDSAMYLCASSFHGLAGGTEQYFGPGTRLTVT.

CDR3 DNA sequence: TGTGCCAGCAGCGCCGAGGCAGGGAAAGTTGAAGCTTTCTTT. Residues: CASSAEAGKVEAFF. The chain couples TRBV9 to TRBJ1-1; possible D gene TRBD1, 5 bases. The ends were cut back, 3 bases at V and 7 bases at J, with 16 bases in the middle. Germline-derived CDR1 and CDR2 are SGDLS and YYNGEE. The length of the CDR3 is 14 residues.

The gene calls are TRBV28 and TRBJ1-5; TRBD1 aligns across 9 bases. The ends lost 6 bases at V and 4 bases at J; junction bases unmatched: 7. Germline CDR1 MDHEN, CDR2 SYDVKM. The CDR3 runs 15 residues. The DNA for the CDR3 is TGTGCCAGCAGCCCAGCTGGACAGGGGAATCAGCCCCAGCATTTT. This sequence encodes CASSPAGQGNQPQHF.

The rearrangement links TRBV5-4 to TRBJ1-1, with a weak D call TRBD1 (5 bases). Germline CDR1 is SGHNT and CDR2 is YYREEE (reference sequence). The CDR3 sequence is 13 residues long. The V gene lost 3 bases and the J gene lost 8 bases, with 14 bases spanning the gap. The CDR3 reads CASSWYTGGEAFF. The CDR3 DNA follows: TGTGCCAGCAGCTGGTATACGGGGGGGGAAGCTTTCTTT.

DNA for the CDR3: TGTGCCTGGAATTTTCCGGGACTAGTCTACGAGCAGTACTTC. Amino acid sequence: CAWNFPGLVYEQYF. V usage is TRBV30 and J usage is TRBJ2-7; 8 bases agree with TRBD2. J lost 3 bases, V lost 4 bases, and 8 bases had no gene match. Germline values: CDR1 GTSNPN, CDR2 SVGIG (reference sequence). This CDR3 contains 14 residues.

V is TRBV28 and J is TRBJ1-3; D call uncertain. In germline, CDR1 is MDHEN, CDR2 SYDVKM. The CDR3 runs to 16 residues. With 7 bases removed from V and 2 bases from J, the gap between germline ends came to 18 bases. The CDR3 DNA reads TGTGCCAGCACCCATCAGGTGATCCGCCCTGGAAACACCATATATTTT. Translating it yields CASTHQVIRPGNTIYF.

The J gene is TRBJ2-2, the V gene TRBV3-1 (or the pseudogene TRBV3-2); D might be TRBD2 (5 bases). Germline assignment: CDR1 LGHDT and CDR2 YNNKEL (reference sequence). The V end was cut by 0 bases, the J end by 5 bases, with 13 bases between. The CDR3 loop spans 16 amino acids. The CDR3 region has the DNA TGTGCCAGCAGCCAAGAGAGTAGCGTTAAGACCGGGGAGCTGTTTTTT. As protein: CASSQESSVKTGELFF.

V and J are TRBV5-1 and TRBJ2-3; possible D gene TRBD2, 5 bases. The germline V and J ends were trimmed by 0 bases and 5 bases, with 10 bases remaining between them. Germline V gives CDR1 SGHRS, CDR2 YFSETQ. This CDR3 comprises 14 residues. CDR3 sequence: CASSLASSGDTQYF. The CDR3 DNA sequence: TGCGCCAGCAGCTTGGCCAGCAGCGGAGATACGCAGTATTTT.

This chain links TRBV21-1 with TRBJ1-2; the table's D call, TRBD1, was not checked against the DNA. TRBV21-1 constitutes a pseudogene. This CDR3 comprises 15 residues. CDR3 sequence (DNA): TGTGCCAGCAGCAAAGTAGGGGCAGGGCCCACCAGCTACACCTTC. Residues: CASSKVGAGPTSYTF.

The rearrangement joins TRBV27 to TRBJ2-3, with D possibly TRBD2 on 6 matching bases. V was shortened by 3 bases and J by 2 bases, with 15 bases between the two germline ends. Germline V CDR1 and CDR2: MNHEY, SMNVEV (reference sequence). This CDR3 region has 16 residues. The DNA for the CDR3 is TGTGCCAGCAGTTTTGGGGACTGGACCTACACAGATACGCAGTATTTT. This gives the protein CASSFGDWTYTDTQYF.

The CDR3 sequence: CASSPRTSGDEQYF. In DNA form, the CDR3 reads TGTGCCAGCAGCCCTCGGACTAGCGGGGACGAGCAGTACTTC. The rearrangement joins TRBV9 to TRBJ2-7, with 12 bases lining up with TRBD2. V lost 4 bases, J lost 5 bases, and 4 bases stayed unmatched. The germline V gene encodes CDR1 SGDLS and CDR2 YYNGEE. CDR3 length: 14 amino acids.

This clone was seen only once. This chain uses TRBV20-1 with TRBJ2-3; TRBD2 aligns across 7 bases. Losses at the gene ends were 3 bases for V and 2 bases for J; bases not matched to a gene: 11. The germline V gene encodes CDR1 DFQATT and CDR2 SNEGSKA (reference sequence). The CDR3 spans 16 residues. CDR3 sequence reads: CSASDLAGAPTDTQYF. CDR3 in DNA: TGCAGTGCTAGTGATTTGGCGGGAGCGCCCACAGATACGCAGTATTTT.

The CDR3 sequence is CASCRAGGGELFF. The CDR3 region has the DNA TGTGCCAGTTGCAGGGCAGGGGGCGGGGAGCTGTTTTTT. The chain recombines TRBV6-5 with TRBJ2-2; 7 bases map to TRBD1. Germline V gene lookup returns CDR1 MNHEY and CDR2 SVGAGI. The CDR3 runs to 13 residues. The V gene end was trimmed by 9 bases and the J gene end by 7 bases; junction bases not matched to a gene: 8.

The V and J genes are TRBV4-2 and TRBJ2-1; D unresolved. V dropped 2 bases and J dropped 4 bases, with 15 bases sitting between them. Germline V CDR1 and CDR2: LGHNA, YNFKEQ. The CDR3 has 16 amino acids. The CDR3 spells CASSQRTTSGYNEQFF. The CDR3, as DNA: TGTGCCAGCAGCCAACGAACTACCTCTGGATACAATGAGCAGTTCTTC.

This chain joins TRBV27 and TRBJ2-7; 11 nucleotides match TRBD2. The CDR3 runs 17 residues. Unmatched junction bases numbered 12, after V lost 6 bases and J lost 2 bases. Looked up from germline, CDR1 is MNHEY and CDR2 is SMNVEV (reference sequence). DNA for the CDR3: TGTGCCAGCAGCCTCGGACTAGCGGGCTATGAGGCCTACGAGCAGTACTTC. Its protein product is CASSLGLAGYEAYEQYF.

The chain is built from TRBV28 and TRBJ2-7; D remains unclear. In germline, CDR1 is MDHEN, CDR2 SYDVKM. The CDR3 runs 13 residues. V shed 6 bases and J shed 2 bases, with 11 bases lying between them. CDR3 coding DNA: TGTGCCAGCAGGACGACTGCTGCCTACGAGCAGTACTTC. Its protein product is CASRTTAAYEQYF.

The V gene is TRBV10-2, the J gene TRBJ2-3, with D tentatively TRBD1 (7 bases). The ends were cut back, 6 bases at V and 3 bases at J, with 19 bases in the middle. This CDR3 has 16 residues. Germline CDR1 reads WSHSY; CDR2 reads SAAADI. The CDR3 here is CASRPGVAGGTDTQYF. The CDR3 DNA reads TGCGCCAGCAGGCCTGGTGTGGCAGGGGGGACAGATACGCAGTATTTT.

This rearrangement joins TRBV6-2 or TRBV6-3 to TRBJ2-7, with 7 bases identical to TRBD2. Per the germline V gene, CDR1 is MNHEY and CDR2 is SVGEGT. Trimming cost V 2 bases and J 7 bases; bases outside gene matches: 5. This CDR3 has 13 amino acids. CDR3 DNA sequence: TGTGCCAGCAGTTACGCGGGAGTCGGAGAGCAGTACTTC. Its translation: CASSYAGVGEQYF.

This clone was seen only once. This chain uses TRBV5-1 with TRBJ2-2, with 8 bases aligning to TRBD2. With 3 bases clipped from V and 5 bases from J, the junction kept 9 bases outside the gene matches. The CDR3 is 16 residues long. CDR1 and CDR2 from the germline V gene are SGHRS and YFSETQ. In DNA, the CDR3 is TGCGCCAGCAGCTGGGGACTAGTCGGTGGGACCGGGGAGCTGTTTTTT. This encodes CASSWGLVGGTGELFF.

This clone was seen only once. This CDR3 is CASSLQTGVDEKLFF. The CDR3 nucleotides are TGTGCCAGCTCACTTCAAACAGGGGTTGATGAAAAACTGTTTTTT. The rearrangement uses TRBV18 and TRBJ1-4; 7 bases fit TRBD1. This CDR3 comprises 15 residues. J lost 6 bases, V lost 4 bases, and 8 bases had no gene match. CDR1 and CDR2 (germline): KGHSH, LQKENI.

The J gene is TRBJ1-5, the V gene TRBV12-3 or TRBV12-4, with D hard to call. Trimming cost V 4 bases and J 3 bases, with 7 bases left between them. The CDR3 is 13 residues long. The chain's CDR3 is CASSSQINQPQHF. CDR3 in DNA: TGTGCCAGCAGTTCCCAGATCAATCAGCCCCAGCATTTT.